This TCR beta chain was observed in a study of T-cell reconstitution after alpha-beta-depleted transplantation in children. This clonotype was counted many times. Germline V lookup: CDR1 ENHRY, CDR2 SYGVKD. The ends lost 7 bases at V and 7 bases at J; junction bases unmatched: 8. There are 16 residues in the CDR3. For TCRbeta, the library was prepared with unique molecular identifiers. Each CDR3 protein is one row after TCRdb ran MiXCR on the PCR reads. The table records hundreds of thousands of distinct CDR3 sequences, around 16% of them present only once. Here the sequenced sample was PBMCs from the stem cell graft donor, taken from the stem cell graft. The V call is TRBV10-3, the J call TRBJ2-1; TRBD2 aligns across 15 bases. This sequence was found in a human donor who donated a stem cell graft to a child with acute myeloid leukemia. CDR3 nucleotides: TGTGCCATCACCCGGGGGACTAGCGGGGGGCCGAATGAGCAGTTCTTC. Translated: CAITRGTSGGPNEQFF.